This paragraph covers one T cell receptor (beta chain) sequence. Its antigen remains undetermined. No much larger clonotype is one base removed from it; base qualities were not supplied. This sample is part of a study of T cells in lung cancer brain metastases (dated by TCRdb to the late 2010s). Looking at the study overall: Seventeen of the 20 patients had a history of tobacco use, with a median of about 38 pack-years. A cohort of around 20 patients was included, from whom around 40 specimens were contributed, with one primary lung lesion and one brain metastasis obtained from each patient. A median age at first diagnosis of around 58 years was recorded for the patients, of whom about nine were male and about a dozen were female. Of the approximately 20 patients, under 19 received no interval therapy between resection of the primary and resection of the metastasis. In this study, the TCR beta CDR3 repertoires of fully resected primary non-small cell lung cancers were compared with those of paired brain metastases. The median interval between acquisition of the primary specimen and acquisition of the brain metastasis specimen was 348 days. An average DNA integrity number of approximately 3.7 was found in both primary and metastatic specimens, and no significant difference was detected between sites.

The germline V gene supplies CDR1 SGHRS and CDR2 YFSETQ. V lost 4 bases and J lost 6 bases, and the count of bases not matched to a germline gene is 10. The cysteine opens and the phenylalanine closes a CDR3 of 16 amino acids. Only the CDR3 part of the read is kept: 48 bases, read in frame from the first base. Between about 2.24 and 4.92 ug genomic DNA was input per sample, and equal DNA input was given to paired samples. TCR beta libraries were constructed with the immunoSEQ hsTCRbeta Kit, which uses multiplexed V and J gene primers in two PCR steps. Pooled libraries, together with positive and negative controls, were sequenced on an Illumina MiSeq with a 100-cycle paired-end protocol. The authors processed their data as follows. The immunoSEQ vendor processed the raw data into normalized, annotated TCR beta repertoire reports. Richness was defined as unique clones by nucleotide sequence, and total richness was extrapolated with the iChao1 and Efron-Thisted estimators. Pielou's evenness, Simpson's index, top-ten clone proportional abundance, and Morisita overlap index were used to characterize and compare paired lesions. The clones in this table, taken by TCRdb from immuneACCESS, are in-frame only. Not every clone is retained; where verified, under half of the shortfall comes from an unresolved V gene, and the cause of the rest is unknown. The V and J calls and clone size come from that table; D and trimming were worked out from the DNA. The sample table records thousands of clones; roughly nine tenths of these occur just once. Of the sample, around 5.2% falls within the top ten clones.

Summary of the overall study and its limitations: DNA fragmentation in the FFPE samples may have kept the complete infiltrating T cell repertoire from being retrieved. Effects of preoperative corticosteroids on T cell infiltration in brain metastases could not be controlled. Brain metastases had significantly fewer unique productive clones than paired primaries (median approximately 1,500 versus 4,500). The ten most abundant clones accounted for a significantly larger fraction of the repertoire in brain metastases than in primaries, which suggests clonal expansion. Most clones were specific to a single lesion, and paired lesions overlapped only to a limited degree (mean Morisita index about 0.24).

Patients had resection either for delayed recurrence of a solitary brain metastasis or for synchronous oligometastatic disease. To avoid including cancers other than NSCLC, any patient with a history of multiple malignancies was excluded. Tumor areas were macrodissected from roughly 5 deparaffinized around 9.1 um unstained sections, using marked H&E slides as a guide. All specimens were fixed in formalin and embedded in paraffin (FFPE). The AllPrep DNA/RNA FFPE Kit was used to extract genomic DNA. The clonotype comes from a woman in her forties or fifties with non-small cell lung cancer. The sample was tumor tissue from the primary lung tumor. Explained via the paper, the cell subset or site label denotes: primary lung cancer lesion. The chain is made from TRBV5-1 and TRBJ2-2, and 9 junctional nucleotides match TRBD2. The DNA reads TGCGCCAGCAGCCCCGGGGTAGCGGGGGCGTCCGGGGAGCTGTTTTTT. Its protein is CASSPGVAGASGELFF. The CDR3, completed at both ends by the reference TRBV5-1 and TRBJ2-2 genes, gives the full variable domain KAGVTQTPRYLIKTRGQQVTLSCSPISGHRSVSWYQQTPGQGLQFLFEYFSETQRNKGNFPGRFSGRQFSNSRSEMNVSTLELGDSALYLCASSPGVAGASGELFFGEGSRLTVL.